This T cell receptor beta chain was documented in a study of human T cells and chemical hapten exposure. For the study at large: The study lasted roughly 26 weeks, and patients were dosed weekly with diphenylcyclopropenone on the scalp throughout.

This clonotype was seen ten or more times. Documented time point: pre-sensitization, week 0. The sample's treatment: therapeutic diphenylcyclopropenone sensitization with weekly scalp DPC. Donors were 18 to 70-year-old alopecia patients suitable for DPC. CDR3 length equals 17 residues. After removal of 7 bases from V and 1 base from J, the junction contained 11 bases not matched to a gene. CDR1 is SGHRS, CDR2 YFSETQ, per germline. Each CDR3 protein is one row after TCRdb ran MiXCR on the RACE reads. The sample consists of 300,000 to 450,000 distinct CDR3 sequences, approximately 5.1% of them appearing once.

The V gene is TRBV5-1, the J gene TRBJ1-1, with 12 positions matching TRBD1. This TCR derives from a woman between 45 and 60 years old with alopecia areata. Some clones in this sample may be carry-over from other donors' samples. Sequenced material: whole blood, taken in connection with sensitization to the hapten diphenylcyclopropenone (DPC). CDR3 in amino acids: CASAMGGTGGSNTEAFF. CDR3 nucleotide sequence: TGCGCCAGCGCTATGGGAGGGACAGGGGGCTCGAACACTGAAGCTTTCTTT.